This T cell receptor (beta chain) was captured by sequencing in a study of regulatory T cells in long-lasting Graves disease. About the research overall: Newly diagnosed Graves' patients had taken antithyroid drugs under 3 months.

Time point here: newly diagnosed GD, antithyroid drugs for less than 3 months. Extracted PBMC RNA gave rise to the TCR library. In building TCR beta libraries, iRepertoire HTBI primers were used together with Arm-PCR of CDR3 regions. TCRdb reanalysed the multiplex PCR reads using MiXCR and keeps one entry per CDR3 protein. The sample carries approximately 480,000 distinct CDR3 sequences, around 15% recorded once. Only a few counts were recorded for this clonotype. These same records also appear under a second study, on T cells in Graves' hyperthyroidism and ophthalmopathy.

The sample consisted of peripheral blood mononuclear cells (PBMCs), taken at new diagnosis, from a patient treated with antithyroid drugs. The sequence was collected from a man aged 35 to 55 with Graves disease.

The CDR3 region has the DNA TGTGCCAGCTTCGTAGTGGGCACTGAAGCTTTCTTT. This encodes CASFVVGTEAFF. The chain links TRBV7-9 to TRBJ1-1; D is ambiguous. The germline V gene encodes CDR1 SEHNR and CDR2 FQNEAQ (reference sequence). The CDR3 spans 12 residues. Deletions cut 8 bases from V and 4 bases from J, with 11 bases between.